Below are 5 T cell receptor beta chains sequenced from a single sample in a study of neurological immune-mediated disorders. One entry per CDR3 protein results from TCRdb running MiXCR on the 5' RACE reads. This table has about 21,000 distinct CDR3 sequences, around 16% appearing once. Sequenced: CD8+ T cells from blood. These receptors came from a young woman with multiple sclerosis.

This clonotype showed up many times. The chain is built from TRBV5-6 and TRBJ2-4, with D uncertain. The CDR3 covers 13 residues. CDR1 and CDR2 from the germline V gene are SGHDT and YYEEEE. Trimming removed 1 base from V and 15 bases from J, with 17 bases in between. CDR3 in DNA: TGTGCCAGCAGCTTGTCTTTGTTTCGAGTTGCGTACTTC. Amino acid sequence: CASSLSLFRVAYF.

This clonotype showed up many times. The chain employs TRBV12-3 or TRBV12-4 and TRBJ2-3; perhaps TRBD1 as D (6 bases). V lost 3 bases, J lost 2 bases, and 9 bases lay in between. The CDR3 loop spans 14 amino acids. Here the CDR3 DNA reads TGTGCCAGCAGTTTGGACAGAAACACAGATACGCAGTATTTT. Translated, it gives CASSLDRNTDTQYF.

This sequence joins TRBV10-3 and TRBJ1-5; no firm D call. Trimming removed 4 bases from V and 4 bases from J, with 14 bases in between. Germline V gene data show CDR1 as ENHRY and CDR2 as SYGVKD. The CDR3 has 15 residues. For the CDR3, the DNA is TGTGCCATCAGTGCCGAGGGAGGTCCGAATCAGCCCCAGCATTTT. Amino acids: CAISAEGGPNQPQHF.

This chain connects TRBV27 to TRBJ1-2, with D hard to call. The CDR3 spans 14 residues. Trimming pared 2 bases from V and 5 bases from J, leaving 12 bases between. Germline CDR1 MNHEY, CDR2 SMNVEV (reference sequence). The CDR3 region is CASSLRYSLYGYTF. CDR3 nucleotides: TGTGCCAGCAGTTTACGTTATAGCTTATATGGCTACACCTTC.

This clonotype was recorded at least ten times. The chain employs TRBV7-9 and TRBJ2-4; D is unclear. Germline V CDR1 and CDR2: SEHNR, FQNEAQ (reference sequence). Deletions cut 1 base from V and 0 bases from J, with 7 bases between. The CDR3 extends over 15 amino acids. CDR3 sequence: CASSLVGSAKNIQYF. The CDR3 nucleotides read TGTGCCAGCAGCTTAGTAGGTTCAGCCAAAAACATTCAGTACTTC.